This T cell receptor beta chain was captured by sequencing in a study of PD-1 blockade in classical Hodgkin lymphoma. For the study at large: The study gave patients nivolumab 3 mg/kg intravenously every 2 weeks. Findings and caveats of the study: It was reported that newly diagnosed patients had less baseline TCR diversity than healthy donors. Complete responders showed a baseline diversity that resembled the diversity of newly diagnosed patients.

Time point in this sample: cycle 4 day 1 (C4D1), after five to seven weeks of nivolumab. Brentuximab vedotin exposure varied, and every patient relapsed after autologous stem cell transplantation. Responses achieved at best were complete response, partial response or progressive disease. Libraries were prepared by immunoSEQ multiplex PCR; TCRdb keeps only in-frame clonotypes and omits some of them. Here the sample spans over 50,000 clones, 87% being singletons. Remarks on this clone: The target antigen is unknown.

Sample: peripheral blood mononuclear cells (PBMCs), taken before the fourth cycle of nivolumab. The sequence was obtained from a human donor with classical Hodgkin lymphoma.

CDR3 loop: CASSIRRDISYEQYF. The DNA for the CDR3 is TGTGCCAGTAGTATACGGCGGGACATTTCCTACGAGCAGTACTTC. The chain recombines TRBV19 with TRBJ2-7; D may be TRBD1 or TRBD2 (6 bases each). This CDR3 has 15 residues. CDR1 is LNHDA, CDR2 SQIVND, per germline (reference sequence). The V gene lost 2 bases and the J gene lost 1 base, with 12 bases spanning the gap.